The 20 T cell receptor beta chains in this list originate from one sample, sequenced in a study of long-term antiretroviral therapy in people with HIV. Survey-level resolution applied to immunoSEQ assay v3.0. Using immunoSEQ multiplex PCR, the repertoire was profiled, and TCRdb retains in-frame clones only, with some absent. The top ten hold 2.5% to 3% of the sample, which has about 33,000 clones, approximately 97% seen once. Source: unsorted PBMCs, taken 6.9 years after starting antiretroviral therapy. Receptors originate from a man younger than 40 with HIV.

The chain carries TRBV6-5 and TRBJ1-3, with a possible D match to TRBD1 (6 bases). Germline V gives CDR1 MNHEY, CDR2 SVGAGI. There are 14 residues in the CDR3. V gave up 4 bases and J gave up 7 bases, with 14 bases separating them. CDR3 protein: CASSSHNRVNTIYF. The DNA of the CDR3 is TGTGCCAGCAGTTCTCACAACAGGGTTAACACCATATATTTT.

The chain carries TRBV30 and TRBJ2-7; 8 bases match TRBD1. Germline V gives CDR1 GTSNPN, CDR2 SVGIG (reference sequence). There are 13 residues in the CDR3. V lost 6 bases to trimming and J lost 5 bases; unmatched junction nucleotides: 9. CDR3 loop: CACTGTGYDEQYF. DNA for the CDR3: TGTGCCTGTACCGGGACAGGCTATGACGAGCAGTACTTC.

The chain is built from TRBV7-9 and TRBJ1-6, with TRBD1 as a possible D gene (5 bases). The germline gives CDR1 SEHNR, CDR2 FQNEAQ (reference sequence). CDR3 length equals 15 residues. Trimming shortened V by 0 bases and J by 4 bases, and 7 bases separated the two germline ends. This CDR3 is CASSLAGTYNSPLHF. The CDR3 coding sequence is TGTGCCAGCAGCTTAGCCGGGACTTATAATTCACCCCTCCACTTT.

The J gene is TRBJ2-3, the V gene TRBV11-2, with D possibly TRBD2 on 6 matching bases. CDR1 and CDR2 (germline): SGHAT, FQNNGV. Between the trimmed V and J ends, which lost 0 bases and 5 bases, there was a span of 15 bases. This CDR3 spans 16 amino acids. The CDR3 DNA reads as TGTGCCAGCAGCTTAGAATTGTCGCCCGGGGGAGATACGCAGTATTTT. Amino acids: CASSLELSPGGDTQYF.

The chain recombines TRBV19 with TRBJ2-2; TRBD1 matches at 9 bases. J was trimmed by 4 bases and V by 10 bases; bases with no gene match: 4. The V gene's germline CDR1 is LNHDA and CDR2 SQIVND (reference sequence). This CDR3 is built from 13 residues. CDR3 sequence reads: CAIQTGGTGELFF. CDR3 DNA sequence: TGTGCCATTCAGACAGGGGGCACCGGGGAGCTGTTTTTT.

The chain carries TRBV7-2 and TRBJ2-3; the D gene is possibly TRBD1 (6 bases). Trimming left V 4 bases short and J 9 bases short, with 11 bases between. This CDR3 is built from 12 residues. Germline values: CDR1 SGHTA, CDR2 FQGNSA. CDR3: CASSSRGGTQYF. The CDR3 coding sequence is TGTGCCAGCAGCTCCCGTGGGGGCACGCAGTATTTT. The variable domain in full, with the rest retrieved from reference TRBV7-2 and TRBJ2-3, is GAGVSQSPSNKVTEKGKDVELRCDPISGHTALYWYRQSLGQGLEFLIYFQGNSAPDKSGLPSDRFSAERTGGSVSTLTIQRTQQEDSAVYLCASSSRGGTQYFGPGTRLTVL.

V usage is TRBV4-3 and J usage is TRBJ2-3, with 7 bases that match TRBD2. V shed 1 base and J 6 bases; nucleotides not matched to a gene: 7. The CDR3 sequence is 15 residues long. From germline, CDR1 is LGHNA and CDR2 YSLEER. CDR3 sequence: CASSQVQFGGDTQYF. The CDR3 DNA reads TGCGCCAGCAGCCAAGTGCAGTTCGGGGGGGATACGCAGTATTTT.

The chain has TRBV6-5 and TRBJ2-7; no clear D. Deletions cut 2 bases from V and 2 bases from J, with 7 bases between. Germline V gene lookup returns CDR1 MNHEY and CDR2 SVGAGI. This CDR3 is 13 amino acids long. CDR3 coding DNA: TGTGCCAGCAGTTACAATCCGGCCTACGAGCAGTACTTC. Its protein is CASSYNPAYEQYF.

This clone appeared once. This chain uses TRBV4-1 with TRBJ1-6; D is unresolved. Trimming removed 3 bases from V and 10 bases from J, with 13 bases in between. The V gene's germline CDR1 is MGHRA and CDR2 YSYEKL. The length of the CDR3 is 14 residues. CDR3 sequence (DNA): TGCGCCAGCAGCCAGAAACCCCTGGAATCACCCCTCCACTTT. This codes for CASSQKPLESPLHF.

This clone came up once. The genes are TRBV6-5 and TRBJ1-5; D not certain. V lost 6 bases and J lost 6, with 15 bases in between. The CDR3 extends over 14 amino acids. CDR1 and CDR2 (germline): MNHEY, SVGAGI. The CDR3 region is CASRWQPGIQPQHF. In nucleotides, the CDR3 is TGTGCCAGCAGGTGGCAGCCTGGAATTCAGCCCCAGCATTTT.

The CDR3 region has the DNA TGCGCCAGCAGCCAAGAGCGGAACTACGAGCAGTACTTC. Translation: CASSQERNYEQYF. This chain uses TRBV4-1 with TRBJ2-7; D not resolved. This CDR3 region has 13 residues. Trimming pared 0 bases from V and 3 bases from J, leaving 6 bases between. CDR1 and CDR2 from the germline V gene are MGHRA and YSYEKL.

The chain links TRBV7-2 to TRBJ1-4; 9 bases map to TRBD1. The germline CDR1 and CDR2 sequences are SGHTA and FQGNSA. The CDR3 is 16 amino acids. V lost 5 bases to trimming and J lost 4 bases; unmatched junction nucleotides: 8. CDR3 bases: TGTGCCAGCAGCACCGGGACAGGGTGGGATAATGAAAAACTGTTTTTT. Amino acid sequence: CASSTGTGWDNEKLFF.

This chain joins TRBV9 and TRBJ1-3; D remains ambiguous. This CDR3 spans 14 amino acids. Trimming pared 0 bases from V and 4 bases from J, leaving 8 bases between. The V gene's germline CDR1 is SGDLS and CDR2 YYNGEE. This CDR3 reads CASSVVPGGNTIYF. The CDR3 DNA follows: TGTGCCAGCAGCGTAGTCCCCGGCGGAAACACCATATATTTT.

This chain connects TRBV4-3 to TRBJ2-2, with 9 bases aligning to TRBD2. From germline, CDR1 is LGHNA and CDR2 YSLEER. The CDR3 consists of 18 residues. The junction had 9 bases not matched to a gene; V was cut back by 0 bases and J by 4 bases. The CDR3 region is CASSQDSTLAGFTGELFF. CDR3 bases: TGCGCCAGCAGCCAAGATAGTACCCTAGCGGGATTCACCGGGGAGCTGTTTTTT.

The chain recombines TRBV7-9 with TRBJ1-4; 9 nucleotides line up with TRBD1. V lost 1 base and J lost 6; bases outside the gene matches: 3. The CDR3 is 15 amino acids. The germline V gene encodes CDR1 SEHNR and CDR2 FQNEAQ (reference sequence). CDR3 nucleotides: TGTGCCAGCAGCTTAGTCGGACAGGGGTATGAAAAACTGTTTTTT. Amino acids: CASSLVGQGYEKLFF. Together with reference TRBV7-9 and TRBJ1-4, the CDR3 gives the full variable domain: DTGVSQNPRHKITKRGQNVTFRCDPISEHNRLYWYRQTLGQGPEFLTYFQNEAQLEKSRLLSDRFSAERPKGSFSTLEIQRTEQGDSAMYLCASSLVGQGYEKLFFGSGTQLSVL.

The rearrangement joins TRBV6-6 to TRBJ2-2; TRBD2 matches 8 bases. The CDR3 has 16 residues. The V and J ends lost 5 bases and 3 bases, in that order; junction bases with no gene match: 8. Germline CDR1 and CDR2: MNHNY and SVGAGI (reference sequence). The CDR3 DNA sequence: TGTGCCAGCAGTCATCTGGTGGGACTAGACACCGGGGAGCTGTTTTTT. Translation gives CASSHLVGLDTGELFF.

V usage is TRBV15 and J usage is TRBJ1-4, with a possible D match to TRBD1 (5 bases). V gave up 3 bases and J gave up 6 bases, with 8 bases separating them. Germline lookup yields CDR1 LNHNV and CDR2 YYDKDF (reference sequence). There are 13 residues in the CDR3. The CDR3 DNA reads as TGTGCCACCAGCAGGGGGCGGGATGAAAAACTGTTTTTT. Translating it yields CATSRGRDEKLFF.

The chain combines TRBV10-2 with TRBJ1-3, with 12 bases that match TRBD1. Germline V lookup: CDR1 WSHSY, CDR2 SAAADI. Germline trimming cut 7 bases from V and 4 bases from J; bases unmatched to any gene: 5. CDR3 size: 15 residues. This CDR3 reads CASTGTGGLGNTIYF. CDR3 nucleotide sequence: TGCGCCAGCACCGGGACAGGGGGCCTGGGAAACACCATATATTTT.

This chain uses TRBV19 with TRBJ1-5; no reliable D call. The length of the CDR3 is 14 residues. Deletions cut 2 bases from V and 5 bases from J, with 10 bases between. The germline V gene encodes CDR1 LNHDA and CDR2 SQIVND (reference sequence). CDR3 sequence reads: CASSIMGDHQPQHF. The CDR3, as DNA: TGTGCCAGTAGTATAATGGGAGATCATCAGCCCCAGCATTTT.

The genes are TRBV7-2 and TRBJ1-2, with TRBD1 matching 8 bases. The ends lost 3 bases at V and 13 bases at J; junction bases unmatched: 13. This CDR3 region has 14 residues. The germline V gene encodes CDR1 SGHTA and CDR2 FQGNSA. CDR3 sequence: CASSFSGQGRTLTF. CDR3 bases: TGTGCCAGCAGCTTCTCTGGACAGGGCCGAACCCTCACCTTC.